Following are 14 T cell receptor beta chains from one sample sequenced in a study of cytomegalovirus exposure and HLA in healthy donors. With 60 Vbeta and 13 Jbeta primers, the PCR was carried out. Sequencing was performed with immunoSEQ multiplex PCR; in TCRdb, only in-frame clones are kept and a portion is missing. This sample's table reports about 90,000 clones. What was sequenced was PBMCs. Receptors originate from a woman aged 25-40 years in good health and CMV-seronegative.

The chain has TRBV5-5 and TRBJ2-7, with TRBD2 as a possible D gene (6 bases). Germline assignment: CDR1 SGHKS and CDR2 YYEKEE (reference sequence). Trimming removed 3 bases from V and 4 bases from J, with 17 bases in between. The CDR3 has 15 amino acids. The CDR3 bases are TGTGCCAGCAGCTCAGCCGGGACTGCGCTGTACGAGCAGTACTTC. It yields the protein CASSSAGTALYEQYF.

The V gene is TRBV5-1, the J gene TRBJ2-2; D possibly corresponds to TRBD2 (5 bases). The length of the CDR3 is 15 residues. V lost 2 bases, J lost 7 bases, and 15 bases lay in between. The germline CDR1 and CDR2 sequences are SGHRS and YFSETQ. The CDR3 DNA follows: TGCGCCAGCAGCTTCCTCCCCTACGAGGGCGGGGAGCTGTTTTTT. Translating it yields CASSFLPYEGGELFF.

This chain links TRBV19 with TRBJ1-2, with TRBD1 matching over 7 bases. Germline V gives CDR1 LNHDA, CDR2 SQIVND (reference sequence). The CDR3 covers 14 residues. V shed 4 bases, J shed 5 bases, and the junction held 7 bases outside the gene matches. DNA for the CDR3: TGTGCCAGTAGTACCGACAGGGCAAGGTATGGCTACACCTTC. It encodes CASSTDRARYGYTF.

As to this clone: This specimen includes other DNA sequences encoding the same CDR3. The rearrangement uses TRBV29-1 and TRBJ1-2; weak D call: TRBD1 (5 bases). V lost 1 base and J 4 bases, leaving 10 bases between the germline ends. The CDR3 is 13 residues long. Germline V gene data show CDR1 as SQVTM and CDR2 as ANQGSEA. CDR3 amino acids: CSVEAGGGYGYTF. The CDR3, as DNA: TGCAGCGTTGAAGCAGGCGGGGGCTATGGCTACACCTTC.

The genes are TRBV30 and TRBJ1-2, with D possibly being TRBD1 (6 bases). In germline, CDR1 is GTSNPN, CDR2 SVGIG (reference sequence). The length of the CDR3 is 12 residues. Trimming took 2 bases from V and 8 from J, leaving 12 bases between them. CDR3 protein: CAWSTTGGGYTF. For the CDR3, the DNA is TGTGCCTGGAGTACGACAGGAGGAGGCTACACCTTC.

V and J are TRBV5-8 and TRBJ1-5, with 11 bases identical to TRBD1. V dropped 4 bases and J dropped 6; count of bases not matched to a gene: 9. The CDR3 runs 16 residues. From germline, CDR1 is SGHTS and CDR2 YDEGEE. Written as DNA, the CDR3 is TGTGCCAGCAGCCCGTGGACAGGGGGCGTAGTTCAGCCCCAGCATTTT. Translation gives CASSPWTGGVVQPQHF.

This rearrangement joins TRBV5-1 to TRBJ2-1, with 13 bases lining up with TRBD2. Trimming cost V 4 bases and J 8 bases; bases outside gene matches: 6. Germline lookup yields CDR1 SGHRS and CDR2 YFSETQ. This CDR3 spans 15 amino acids. CDR3 nucleotide sequence: TGCGCCAGCAGCCTACTAGCGGGGGGGCAGGATGAGCAGTTCTTC. Amino acid sequence: CASSLLAGGQDEQFF.

The rearrangement links TRBV5-4 to TRBJ2-2; D might be TRBD2 (6 bases). Trimming stripped 5 bases from V and 6 bases from J, with 14 bases between. In germline, CDR1 is SGHNT, CDR2 YYREEE (reference sequence). CDR3 length: 14 amino acids. CDR3 region: CASSSGWGAGELFF. CDR3 nucleotides: TGTGCCAGCAGTTCCGGGTGGGGGGCCGGGGAGCTGTTTTTT.

The chain combines TRBV19 with TRBJ2-2; D is unresolved. The V and J ends lost 2 bases and 4 bases respectively, with 2 bases between them. Germline-derived CDR1 and CDR2 are LNHDA and SQIVND (reference sequence). This CDR3 has 12 amino acids. In DNA, the CDR3 is TGTGCCAGTAGTATACTCACCGGGGAGCTGTTTTTT. Amino acid sequence: CASSILTGELFF. The complete variable domain, with remaining parts taken from reference TRBV19 and TRBJ2-2, reads DGGITQSPKYLFRKEGQNVTLSCEQNLNHDAMYWYRQDPGQGLRLIYYSQIVNDFQKGDIAEGYSVSREKKESFPLTVTSAQKNPTAFYLCASSILTGELFFGEGSRLTVL.

V gene TRBV9 combines with J gene TRBJ2-3; D may be TRBD1 (6 bases). The V end was cut by 5 bases, the J end by 1 base, with 8 bases between. The CDR3 contains 13 residues. The germline gives CDR1 SGDLS, CDR2 YYNGEE. CDR3 residues: CASSRQGTDTQYF. DNA for the CDR3: TGTGCCAGCAGTCGACAGGGCACAGATACGCAGTATTTT.

The chain is built from TRBV19 and TRBJ2-5; 7 bases fit TRBD2. The last part of the DNA fits TRBJ2-7 better; the J call may be wrong. The CDR3 is made up of 16 amino acids. Germline V gene data show CDR1 as LNHDA and CDR2 as SQIVND (reference sequence). The CDR3 DNA is TGTGCCAGTAGTATGTCGATAGCCTGGGAGGGCTACGAGCAGTACTTC. Translation gives CASSMSIAWEGYEQYF.

The chain is built from TRBV9 and TRBJ2-3; TRBD1 is a possible D gene (6 bases). V was shortened by 4 bases and J by 2 bases, with 17 bases between the two germline ends. The CDR3 is 16 amino acids. CDR1 is SGDLS and CDR2 is YYNGEE in the germline V gene. The CDR3 is CASSPLGGQPTDTQYF. As DNA, the CDR3 is TGTGCCAGCAGCCCCCTTGGGGGACAACCCACAGATACGCAGTATTTT.

V and J are TRBV11-3 and TRBJ1-2; 7 bases agree with TRBD1. The CDR3 extends over 13 amino acids. In germline, CDR1 is SGHNT, CDR2 YENEEA. The V and J ends lost 5 bases and 5 bases, in that order; junction bases with no gene match: 5. In DNA form, the CDR3 reads TGTGCCAGCAGCCACAGGGGCGGATATGGCTACACCTTC. Residues: CASSHRGGYGYTF.

J is TRBJ1-3 and V is TRBV28, with TRBD1 matching 10 bases. Unmatched junction bases numbered 8, after V lost 4 bases and J lost 8 bases. CDR3 length: 15 amino acids. Germline CDR1 and CDR2: MDHEN and SYDVKM. The CDR3 spells CASSSPGQGTYTIYF. CDR3 DNA: TGTGCCAGCAGTTCGCCGGGACAGGGGACCTACACCATATATTTT.